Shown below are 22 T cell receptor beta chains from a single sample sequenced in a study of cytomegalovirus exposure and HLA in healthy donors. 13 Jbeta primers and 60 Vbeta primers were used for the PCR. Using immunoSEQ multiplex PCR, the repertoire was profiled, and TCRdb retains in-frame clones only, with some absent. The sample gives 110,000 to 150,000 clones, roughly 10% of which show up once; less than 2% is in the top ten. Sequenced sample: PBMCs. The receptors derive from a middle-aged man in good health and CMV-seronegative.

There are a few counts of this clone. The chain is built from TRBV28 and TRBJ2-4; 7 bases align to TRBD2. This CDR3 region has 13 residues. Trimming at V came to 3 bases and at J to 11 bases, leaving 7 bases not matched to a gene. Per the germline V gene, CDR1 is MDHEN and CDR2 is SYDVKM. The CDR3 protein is CASSFGGSGLQYF. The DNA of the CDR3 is TGTGCCAGCAGTTTCGGCGGGAGCGGGCTTCAGTACTTC.

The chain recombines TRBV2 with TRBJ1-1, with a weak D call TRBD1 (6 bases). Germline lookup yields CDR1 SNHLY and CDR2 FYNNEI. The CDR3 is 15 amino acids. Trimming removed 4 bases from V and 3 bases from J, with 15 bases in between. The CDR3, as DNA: TGTGCCAGCAGTGGCGGACAGCTAGTAGACACTGAAGCTTTCTTT. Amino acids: CASSGGQLVDTEAFF.

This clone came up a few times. The CDR3 coding sequence is TGTGCCAGTAGTTCGTACGTAGCGGGAGTCTCCCCAGAGACCCAGTACTTC. It translates to CASSSYVAGVSPETQYF. This rearrangement joins TRBV19 to TRBJ2-5; the match to TRBD2 covers 9 bases. The CDR3 is 17 residues long. With V trimmed by 5 bases and J by 4 bases, 14 bases remained unmatched. Germline V lookup: CDR1 LNHDA, CDR2 SQIVND (reference sequence).

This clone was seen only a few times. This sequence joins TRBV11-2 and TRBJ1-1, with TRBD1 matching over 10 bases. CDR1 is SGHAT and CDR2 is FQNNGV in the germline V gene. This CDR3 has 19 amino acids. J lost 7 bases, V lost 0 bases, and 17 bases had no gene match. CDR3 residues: CASSLDPRDRGIGRYEAFF. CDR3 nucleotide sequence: TGTGCCAGCAGCTTAGATCCCCGGGACAGGGGCATAGGGAGATATGAAGCTTTCTTT.

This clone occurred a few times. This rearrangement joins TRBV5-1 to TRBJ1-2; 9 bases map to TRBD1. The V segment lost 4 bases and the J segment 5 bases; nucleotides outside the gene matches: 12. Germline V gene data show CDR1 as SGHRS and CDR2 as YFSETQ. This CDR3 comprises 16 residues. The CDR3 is CASSVWTGDDRYGYTF. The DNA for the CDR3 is TGCGCCAGCAGCGTGTGGACAGGGGACGATCGGTATGGCTACACCTTC.

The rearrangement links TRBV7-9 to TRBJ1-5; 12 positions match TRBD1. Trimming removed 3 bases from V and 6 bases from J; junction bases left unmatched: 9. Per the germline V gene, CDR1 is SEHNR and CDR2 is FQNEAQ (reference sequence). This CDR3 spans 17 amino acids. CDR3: CASSFNPGTGGPQPQHF. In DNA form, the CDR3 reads TGTGCCAGCAGCTTCAATCCCGGGACAGGGGGCCCTCAGCCCCAGCATTTT. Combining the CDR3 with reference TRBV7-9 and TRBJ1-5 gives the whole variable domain DTGVSQNPRHKITKRGQNVTFRCDPISEHNRLYWYRQTLGQGPEFLTYFQNEAQLEKSRLLSDRFSAERPKGSFSTLEIQRTEQGDSAMYLCASSFNPGTGGPQPQHFGDGTRLSIL.

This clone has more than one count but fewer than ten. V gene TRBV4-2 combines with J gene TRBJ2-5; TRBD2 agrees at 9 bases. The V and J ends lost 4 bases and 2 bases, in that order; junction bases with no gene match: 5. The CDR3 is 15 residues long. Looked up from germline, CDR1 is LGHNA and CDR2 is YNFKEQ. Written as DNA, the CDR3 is TGTGCCAGCAGCCCCACTAGCGGGTTACAAGAGACCCAGTACTTC. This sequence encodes CASSPTSGLQETQYF.

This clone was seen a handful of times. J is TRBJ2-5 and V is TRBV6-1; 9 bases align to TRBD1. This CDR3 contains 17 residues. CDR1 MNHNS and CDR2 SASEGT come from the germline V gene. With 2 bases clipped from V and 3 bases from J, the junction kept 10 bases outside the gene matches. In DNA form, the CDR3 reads TGTGCCAGCAGTGAAAGGCGAAACAGGGGGCGAGAAGAGACCCAGTACTTC. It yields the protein CASSERRNRGREETQYF.

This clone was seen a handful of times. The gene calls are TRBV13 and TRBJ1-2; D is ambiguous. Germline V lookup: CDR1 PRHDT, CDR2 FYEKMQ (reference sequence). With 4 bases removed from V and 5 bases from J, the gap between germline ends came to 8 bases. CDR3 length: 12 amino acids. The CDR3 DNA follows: TGTGCCAGCAGCTCGAGGGAGTATGGCTACACCTTC. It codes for CASSSREYGYTF.

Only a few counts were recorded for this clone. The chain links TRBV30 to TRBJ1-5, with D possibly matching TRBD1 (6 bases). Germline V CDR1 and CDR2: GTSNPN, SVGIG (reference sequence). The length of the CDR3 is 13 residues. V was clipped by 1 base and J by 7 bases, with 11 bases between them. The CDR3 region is CAWSGGPGQPQHF. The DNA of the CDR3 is TGTGCCTGGAGTGGGGGGCCCGGGCAGCCCCAGCATTTT.

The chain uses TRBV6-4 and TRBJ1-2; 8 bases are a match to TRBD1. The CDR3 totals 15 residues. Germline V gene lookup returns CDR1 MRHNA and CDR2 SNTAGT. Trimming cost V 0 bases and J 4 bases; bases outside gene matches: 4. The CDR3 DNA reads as TGTGCCAGCAGTGACTCGCGACAGGGGTTCTATGGCTACACCTTC. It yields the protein CASSDSRQGFYGYTF.

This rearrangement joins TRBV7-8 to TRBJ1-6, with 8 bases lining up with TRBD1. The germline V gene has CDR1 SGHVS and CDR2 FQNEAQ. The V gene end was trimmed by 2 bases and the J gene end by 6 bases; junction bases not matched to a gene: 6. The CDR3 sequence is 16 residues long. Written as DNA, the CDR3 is TGTGCCAGCAGCTTAATCAGGACAGGGAGTAATTCACCCCTCCACTTT. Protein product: CASSLIRTGSNSPLHF.

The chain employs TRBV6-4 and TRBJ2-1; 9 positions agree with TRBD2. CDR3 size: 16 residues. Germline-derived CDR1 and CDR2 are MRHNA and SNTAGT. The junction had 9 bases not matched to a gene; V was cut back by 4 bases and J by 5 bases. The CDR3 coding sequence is TGTGCCAGCAGTGCGGAGGTCGCGGGAGGGGACAATGAGCAGTTCTTC. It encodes CASSAEVAGGDNEQFF.

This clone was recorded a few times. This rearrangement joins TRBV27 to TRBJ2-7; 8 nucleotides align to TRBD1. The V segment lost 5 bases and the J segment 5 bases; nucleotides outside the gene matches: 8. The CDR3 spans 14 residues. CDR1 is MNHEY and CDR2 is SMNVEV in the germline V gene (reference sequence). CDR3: CASSRTGKVDEQYF. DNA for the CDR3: TGTGCCAGCAGTAGGACAGGGAAAGTGGACGAGCAGTACTTC.

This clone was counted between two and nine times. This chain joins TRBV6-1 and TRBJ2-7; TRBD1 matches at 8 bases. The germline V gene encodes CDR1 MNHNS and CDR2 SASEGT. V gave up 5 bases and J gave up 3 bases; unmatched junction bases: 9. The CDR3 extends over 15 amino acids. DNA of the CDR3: TGTGCCAGCAGTAACGACAGGGGTACCTTCTACGAGCAGTACTTC. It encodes CASSNDRGTFYEQYF.

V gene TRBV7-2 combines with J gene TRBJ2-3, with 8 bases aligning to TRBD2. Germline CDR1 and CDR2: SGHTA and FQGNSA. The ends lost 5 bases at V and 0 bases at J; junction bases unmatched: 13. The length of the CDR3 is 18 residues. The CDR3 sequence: CASSRRISGKTSTDTQYF. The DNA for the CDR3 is TGTGCCAGCAGCCGAAGGATTAGCGGGAAAACTAGCACAGATACGCAGTATTTT. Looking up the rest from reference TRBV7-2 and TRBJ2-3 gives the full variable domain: GAGVSQSPSNKVTEKGKDVELRCDPISGHTALYWYRQSLGQGLEFLIYFQGNSAPDKSGLPSDRFSAERTGGSVSTLTIQRTQQEDSAVYLCASSRRISGKTSTDTQYFGPGTRLTVL.

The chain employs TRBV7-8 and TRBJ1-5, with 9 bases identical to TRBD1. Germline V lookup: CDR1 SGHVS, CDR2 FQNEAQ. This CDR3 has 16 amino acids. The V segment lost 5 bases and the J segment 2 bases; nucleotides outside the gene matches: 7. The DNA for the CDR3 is TGTGCCAGCAGCCAACTGGGGGACAGGGGCAATCAGCCCCAGCATTTT. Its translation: CASSQLGDRGNQPQHF.

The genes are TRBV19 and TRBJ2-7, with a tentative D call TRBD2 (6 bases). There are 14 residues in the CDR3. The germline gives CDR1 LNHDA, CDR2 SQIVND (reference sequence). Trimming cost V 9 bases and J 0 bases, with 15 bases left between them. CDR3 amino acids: CASGEDSTSYEQYF. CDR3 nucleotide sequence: TGTGCCAGCGGGGAGGACTCGACCTCCTACGAGCAGTACTTC.

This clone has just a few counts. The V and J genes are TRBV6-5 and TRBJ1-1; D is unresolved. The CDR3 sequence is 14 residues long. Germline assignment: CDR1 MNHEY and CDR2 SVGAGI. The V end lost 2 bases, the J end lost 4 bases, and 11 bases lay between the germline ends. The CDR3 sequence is CASSYKGASTEAFF. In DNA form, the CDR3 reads TGTGCCAGCAGTTACAAGGGAGCGAGCACTGAAGCTTTCTTT.

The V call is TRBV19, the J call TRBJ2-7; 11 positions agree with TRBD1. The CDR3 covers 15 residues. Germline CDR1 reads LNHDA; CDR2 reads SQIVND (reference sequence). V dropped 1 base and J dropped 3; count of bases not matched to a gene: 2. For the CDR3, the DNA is TGTGCCAGTAGTATAGGGACAGGGGGCATCTACGAGCAGTACTTC. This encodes CASSIGTGGIYEQYF.

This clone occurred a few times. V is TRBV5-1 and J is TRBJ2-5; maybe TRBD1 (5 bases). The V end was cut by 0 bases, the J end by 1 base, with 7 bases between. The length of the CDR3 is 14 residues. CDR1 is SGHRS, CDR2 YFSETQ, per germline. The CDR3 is CASSLEQAQETQYF. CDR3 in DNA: TGCGCCAGCAGCTTGGAACAGGCCCAAGAGACCCAGTACTTC.

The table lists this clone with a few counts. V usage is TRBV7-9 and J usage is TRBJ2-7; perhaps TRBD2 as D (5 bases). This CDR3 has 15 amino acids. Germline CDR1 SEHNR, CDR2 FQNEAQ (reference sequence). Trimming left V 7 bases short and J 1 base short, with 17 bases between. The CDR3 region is CASTPSGSVSYEQYF. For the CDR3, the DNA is TGTGCCAGCACCCCCTCCGGTAGCGTATCCTACGAGCAGTACTTC.